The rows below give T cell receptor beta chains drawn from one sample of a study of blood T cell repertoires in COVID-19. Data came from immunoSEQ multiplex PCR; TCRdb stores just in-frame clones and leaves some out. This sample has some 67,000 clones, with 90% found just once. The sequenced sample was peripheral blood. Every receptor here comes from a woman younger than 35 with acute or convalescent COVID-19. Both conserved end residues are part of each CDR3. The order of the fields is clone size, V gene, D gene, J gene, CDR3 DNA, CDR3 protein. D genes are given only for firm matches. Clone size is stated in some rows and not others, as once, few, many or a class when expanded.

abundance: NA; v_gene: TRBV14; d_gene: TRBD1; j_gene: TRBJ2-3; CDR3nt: TGTGCCAGCAGCCACGGGACAGGGTATGCAGATACGCAGTATTTT; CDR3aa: CASSHGTGYADTQYF
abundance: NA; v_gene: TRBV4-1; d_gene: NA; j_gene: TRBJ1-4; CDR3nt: TGCGCCAGCAGCACCACAGGGCTGTATAATGAAAAACTGTTTTTT; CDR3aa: CASSTTGLYNEKLFF
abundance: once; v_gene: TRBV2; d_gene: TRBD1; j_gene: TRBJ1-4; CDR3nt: TGTGCCAGCAGAGAAAGACAGGGGGTTGGAAAACTGTTTTTT; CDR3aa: CASRERQGVGKLFF
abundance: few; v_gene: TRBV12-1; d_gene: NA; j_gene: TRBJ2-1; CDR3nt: TGTGCCAGCAACCTGTTCGTTTCAGGTGAGCAGTTCTTC; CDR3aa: CASNLFVSGEQFF
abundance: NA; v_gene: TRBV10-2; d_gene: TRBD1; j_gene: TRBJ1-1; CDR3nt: TGCGCCAGTAGTTATACAGGGGGCACTGAAGCTTTCTTT; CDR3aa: CASSYTGGTEAFF
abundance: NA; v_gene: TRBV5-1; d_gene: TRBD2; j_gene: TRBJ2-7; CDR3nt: TGCGCCAGCAGCCCCCTCGCGGGAGGGAGGCCGGACGAGCAGTACTTC; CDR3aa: CASSPLAGGRPDEQYF
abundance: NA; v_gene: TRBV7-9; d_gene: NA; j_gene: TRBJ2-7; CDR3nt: TGTGCCAGCAGCTTAGGGGACAAGTCCTACGAGCAGTACTTC; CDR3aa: CASSLGDKSYEQYF
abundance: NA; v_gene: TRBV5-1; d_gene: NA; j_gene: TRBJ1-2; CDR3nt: TGCGCCAGCAGCGCGTCATCCTATGGCTACACCTTC; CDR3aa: CASSASSYGYTF
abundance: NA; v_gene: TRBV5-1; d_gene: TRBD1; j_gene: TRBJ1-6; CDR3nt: TGCGCCAGCAGCTTACAGGGGGCATATTCACCCCTCCACTTT; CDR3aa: CASSLQGAYSPLHF
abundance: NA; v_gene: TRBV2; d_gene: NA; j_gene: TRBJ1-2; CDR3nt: TGTGCCAGCAGTTTACAGGGTAGGAGAGATGGCTACACCTTC; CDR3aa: CASSLQGRRDGYTF
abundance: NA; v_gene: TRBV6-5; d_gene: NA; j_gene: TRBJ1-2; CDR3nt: TGTGCCAGCAGACACACCACCCTGGGGAGCTATGGCTACACCTTC; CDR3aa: CASRHTTLGSYGYTF
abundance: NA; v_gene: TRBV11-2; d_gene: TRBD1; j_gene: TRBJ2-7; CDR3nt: TGTGCCAGCAGCTCCGGGACAGTGGGGGTTACGGAGCAGTACTTC; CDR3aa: CASSSGTVGVTEQYF
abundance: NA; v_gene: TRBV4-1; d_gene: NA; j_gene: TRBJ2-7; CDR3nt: TGCGCCAGCAGCCAAGCAGACTTTTCCTCCTACGAGCAGTACTTC; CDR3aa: CASSQADFSSYEQYF
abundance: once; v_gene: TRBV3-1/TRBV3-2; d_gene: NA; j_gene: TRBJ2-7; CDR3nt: TGTGCCAGCAGCCATACCACTAGGAGCCCTCACGAGCAGTACTTC; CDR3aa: CASSHTTRSPHEQYF
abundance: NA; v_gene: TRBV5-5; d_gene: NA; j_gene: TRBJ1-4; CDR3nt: TGTGCCAGCAGCTTGGCACGGGGTTCGAGTGAAAAACTGTTTTTT; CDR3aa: CASSLARGSSEKLFF
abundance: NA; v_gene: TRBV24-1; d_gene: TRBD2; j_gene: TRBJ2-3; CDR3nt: TGTGCCACCAGTGAAAAGACTAGCGGGCGAAACACAGATACGCAGTATTTT; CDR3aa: CATSEKTSGRNTDTQYF
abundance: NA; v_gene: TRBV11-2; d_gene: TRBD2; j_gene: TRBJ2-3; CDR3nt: TGTGCCAGCAGCTTAAGACTAGCGGGAGAGATTGTAGATACGCAGTATTTT; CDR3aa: CASSLRLAGEIVDTQYF
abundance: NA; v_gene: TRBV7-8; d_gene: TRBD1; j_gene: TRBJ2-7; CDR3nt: TGTGCCAGCAGCTTATGGCAGGGGGTCGTAGGCGAGCAGTACTTC; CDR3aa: CASSLWQGVVGEQYF
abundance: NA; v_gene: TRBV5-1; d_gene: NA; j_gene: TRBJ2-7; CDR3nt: TGCGCCAGCAGCTTGAGTCGTCGGGACACCCAAAGGACGGATACCTACGAGCAGTACTTC; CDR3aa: CASSLSRRDTQRTDTYEQYF
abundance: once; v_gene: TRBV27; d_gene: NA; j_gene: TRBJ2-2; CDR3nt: TGTGCCAGCAGTCCCTACCAGAGCGGTACTACCGGGGAGCTGTTTTTT; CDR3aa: CASSPYQSGTTGELFF
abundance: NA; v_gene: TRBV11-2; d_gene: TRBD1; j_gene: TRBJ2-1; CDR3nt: TGTGCCAGCAGCTTAGAGGACAGGAACAATGAGCAGTTCTTC; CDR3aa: CASSLEDRNNEQFF
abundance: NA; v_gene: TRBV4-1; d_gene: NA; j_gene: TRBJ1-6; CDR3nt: TGCGCCAGCAGCGCCCGGGTCCACTCCTATAATTCACCCCTCCACTTT; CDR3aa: CASSARVHSYNSPLHF
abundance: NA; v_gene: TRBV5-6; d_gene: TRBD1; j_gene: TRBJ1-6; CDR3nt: TGTGCCAGCAGCCCCGGGACAGGCGCTGATTCACCCCTCCACTTT; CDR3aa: CASSPGTGADSPLHF
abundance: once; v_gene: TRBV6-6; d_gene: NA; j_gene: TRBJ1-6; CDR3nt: TGTGCCAGCACCGCTGACGGGTCACCCCTCCACTTT; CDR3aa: CASTADGSPLHF
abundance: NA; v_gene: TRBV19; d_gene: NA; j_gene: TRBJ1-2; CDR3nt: TGTGCCAGTAGTTCCCCTCCTAACTATGGCTACACCTTC; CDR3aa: CASSSPPNYGYTF
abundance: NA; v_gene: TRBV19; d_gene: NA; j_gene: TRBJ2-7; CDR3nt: TGTGCCAGTAGTTCGCCTCGAGGCAGGGACTACGAGCAGTACTTC; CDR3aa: CASSSPRGRDYEQYF
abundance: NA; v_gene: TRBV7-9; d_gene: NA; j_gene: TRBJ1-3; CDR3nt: TGTGCCAGCAGCCCAGGGGTCTCTGGAAACACCATATATTTT; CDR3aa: CASSPGVSGNTIYF
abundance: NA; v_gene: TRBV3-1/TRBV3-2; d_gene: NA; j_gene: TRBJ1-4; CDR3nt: TGTGCCAGCAGCCATGGACACAGGGACGAAAAACTGTTTTTT; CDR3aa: CASSHGHRDEKLFF
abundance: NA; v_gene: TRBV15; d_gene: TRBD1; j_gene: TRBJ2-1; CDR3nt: TGTGCCACCCAGGACAGGGGAGGACGTAATGAGCAGTTCTTC; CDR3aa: CATQDRGGRNEQFF
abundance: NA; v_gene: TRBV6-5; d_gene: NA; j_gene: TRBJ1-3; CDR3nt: TGTGCCAGCAAGACACACCAGAGCTCTGGAAACACCATATATTTT; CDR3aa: CASKTHQSSGNTIYF
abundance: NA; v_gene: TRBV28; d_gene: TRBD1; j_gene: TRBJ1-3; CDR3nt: TGTGCCAGCACTTTTAACAGGGGTTGGGACACCATATATTTT; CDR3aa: CASTFNRGWDTIYF
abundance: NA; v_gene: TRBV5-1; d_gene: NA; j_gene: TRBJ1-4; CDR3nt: TGCGCCAGCAGCTTGTCAGGGACAACTAATGAAAAACTGTTTTTT; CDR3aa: CASSLSGTTNEKLFF
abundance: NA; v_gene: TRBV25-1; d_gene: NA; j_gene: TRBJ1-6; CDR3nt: TGTGCCAGCAGTAATTCGGGGAACTATAATTCACCCCTCCACTTT; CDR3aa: CASSNSGNYNSPLHF
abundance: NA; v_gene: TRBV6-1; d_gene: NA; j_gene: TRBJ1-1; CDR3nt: TGTGCCAGCAGTGAAAGGGGACCCACCGGGGGGAACACTGAAGCTTTCTTT; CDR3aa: CASSERGPTGGNTEAFF
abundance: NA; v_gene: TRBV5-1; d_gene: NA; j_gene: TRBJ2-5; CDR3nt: TGCGCCAGCAGCGAAACTAGCAGCCAAGAGACCCAGTACTTC; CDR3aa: CASSETSSQETQYF
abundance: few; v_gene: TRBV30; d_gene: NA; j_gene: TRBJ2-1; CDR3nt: TGTGCCTGGAGTGGGACAGACAATGAGCAGTTCTTC; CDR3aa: CAWSGTDNEQFF
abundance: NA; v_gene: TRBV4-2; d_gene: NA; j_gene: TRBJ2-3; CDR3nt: TGTGCCAGCAGTCTCGGACTAAGCACAGATACGCAGTATTTT; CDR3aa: CASSLGLSTDTQYF
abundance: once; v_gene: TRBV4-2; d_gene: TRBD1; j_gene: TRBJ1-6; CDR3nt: TGTGCCAGCAGCCCTTCCGGGACAGGCGGCGGTTCACCCCTCCACTTT; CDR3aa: CASSPSGTGGGSPLHF
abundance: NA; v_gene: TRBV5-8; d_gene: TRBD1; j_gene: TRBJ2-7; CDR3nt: TGTGCCAGCAGCCCACGGGGACAGGGGCTTCGGCTTAAGTACTTC; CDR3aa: CASSPRGQGLRLKYF
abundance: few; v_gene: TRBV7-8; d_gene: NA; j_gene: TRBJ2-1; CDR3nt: TGTGCCAGCAGCTTAGAACAGGGCTATGAGCAGTTCTTC; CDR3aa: CASSLEQGYEQFF
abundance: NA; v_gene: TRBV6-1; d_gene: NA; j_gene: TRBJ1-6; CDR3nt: TGTGCCAGCAGTGAATGGCCAGGAACACCCCTCCACTTT; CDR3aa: CASSEWPGTPLHF
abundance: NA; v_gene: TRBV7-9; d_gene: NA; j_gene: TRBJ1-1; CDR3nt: TGTGCCACCAAGACAGGACTGAACACTGAAGCTTTCTTT; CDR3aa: CATKTGLNTEAFF
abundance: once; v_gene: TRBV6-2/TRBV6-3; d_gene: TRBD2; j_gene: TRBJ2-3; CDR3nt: TGTGCCAGCAGTCACGGACTAGCGGGAGGGCTGAGCACAGATACGCAGTATTTT; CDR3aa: CASSHGLAGGLSTDTQYF
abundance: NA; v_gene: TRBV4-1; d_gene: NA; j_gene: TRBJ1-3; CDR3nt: TGCGCCAGTAGGTCCCGGGGGGCGCCTGGAGCTGGAAACACCATATATTTT; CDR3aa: CASRSRGAPGAGNTIYF
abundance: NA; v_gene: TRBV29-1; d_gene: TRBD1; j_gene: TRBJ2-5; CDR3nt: TGCAGCGGAGGACAGGGGGCTCGGGAGACCCAGTACTTC; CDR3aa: CSGGQGARETQYF
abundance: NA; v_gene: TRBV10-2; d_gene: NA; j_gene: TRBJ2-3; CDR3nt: TGCGCCAGCAGTGAGAGGGCGGGGTCGCGCACAGATACGCAGTATTTT; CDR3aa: CASSERAGSRTDTQYF
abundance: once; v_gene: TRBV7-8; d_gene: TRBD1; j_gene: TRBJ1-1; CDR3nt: TGTGCCAGCAGCCTAGACAGGGTTGCTTTCTTT; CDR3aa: CASSLDRVAFF
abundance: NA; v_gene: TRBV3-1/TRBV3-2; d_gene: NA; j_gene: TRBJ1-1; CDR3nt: TGTGCCAGCAGCCCCCACGCGGGAGGCACTGAAGCTTTCTTT; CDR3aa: CASSPHAGGTEAFF
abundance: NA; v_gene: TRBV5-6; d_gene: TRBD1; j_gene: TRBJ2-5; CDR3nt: TGTGCCAGCAGCGCGGGACAGGGGGCGTACGTGACCCAGTACTTC; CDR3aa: CASSAGQGAYVTQYF
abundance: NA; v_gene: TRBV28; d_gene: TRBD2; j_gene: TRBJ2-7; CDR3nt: TGTGCCAGCAGTTCCGGGGCTAGCGGGGGGGATGAGCAGTACTTC; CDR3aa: CASSSGASGGDEQYF
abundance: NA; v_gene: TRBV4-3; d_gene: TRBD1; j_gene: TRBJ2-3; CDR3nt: TGCGCCAGCAGCCCACGACAGGGGTCTTCATTCACAGATACGCAGTATTTT; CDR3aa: CASSPRQGSSFTDTQYF
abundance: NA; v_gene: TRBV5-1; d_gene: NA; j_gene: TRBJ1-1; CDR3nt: TGCGCCAGCAGCTTGGGCGCTCGGGGCACTGAAGCTTTCTTT; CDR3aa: CASSLGARGTEAFF
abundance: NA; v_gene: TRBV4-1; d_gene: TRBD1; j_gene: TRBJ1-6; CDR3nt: TGCGCCAGCAGCCAAGGGTTGGGACAGAGATTTTCACCCCTCCACTTT; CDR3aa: CASSQGLGQRFSPLHF
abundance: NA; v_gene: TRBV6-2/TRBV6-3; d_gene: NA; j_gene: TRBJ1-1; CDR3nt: TGTGCCAGCAGTTACGGTGGGGCAGACACTGAAGCTTTCTTT; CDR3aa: CASSYGGADTEAFF
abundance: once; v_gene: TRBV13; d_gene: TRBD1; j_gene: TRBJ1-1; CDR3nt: TGTGCCAGCAGCTCGGGACAGTTGACTGAAGCTTTCTTT; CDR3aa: CASSSGQLTEAFF
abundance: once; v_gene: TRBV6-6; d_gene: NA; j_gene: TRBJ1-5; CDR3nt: TGTGCCAGCAGTCGACAAGGGAGCACGGGCCTATATAGCAATCAGCCCCAGCATTTT; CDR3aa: CASSRQGSTGLYSNQPQHF
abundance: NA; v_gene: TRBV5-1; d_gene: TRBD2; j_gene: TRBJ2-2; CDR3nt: TGCGCCAGCAGCTCCTTAGCGGGAAACACCGGGGAGCTGTTTTTT; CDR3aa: CASSSLAGNTGELFF
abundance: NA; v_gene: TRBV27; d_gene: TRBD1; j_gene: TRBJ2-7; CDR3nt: TGTGCCAGCAGTAAGACAGGGGGCCGCTCCTACGAGCAGTACTTC; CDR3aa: CASSKTGGRSYEQYF
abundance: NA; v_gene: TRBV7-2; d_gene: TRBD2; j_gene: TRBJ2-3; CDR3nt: TGTGCCAGCAGCTTCGGGTCGGGAGGGCCGACAGATACGCAGTATTTT; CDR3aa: CASSFGSGGPTDTQYF
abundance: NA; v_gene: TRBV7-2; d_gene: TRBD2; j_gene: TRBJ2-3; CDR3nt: TGTGCCAGCAGCCAAACTAGCGGGAGAGGAGATACGCAGTATTTT; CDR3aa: CASSQTSGRGDTQYF